A single sample gave rise to the 20 T cell receptor beta chains below, sequenced in a study of CD8+CD57+ T cells in acquired aplastic anemia. CD8+CD57+ cell expansion had been shown by flow cytometry in patients chosen for sequencing. Genomic DNA constituted the template upon which TCR beta VDJ and CDR3 profiling was performed. A single record per CDR3 protein comes from TCRdb applying MiXCR to the reads. The profile shows 100,000 to 150,000 distinct CDR3 sequences, over 30% of them singletons. The sequencing input was sorted CD4+, CD8+, or CD8+CD57+ T cells (not recorded which) from PBMCs. These receptor sequences come from a human donor with aplastic anemia.

The V gene is TRBV20-1, the J gene TRBJ2-3, with D possibly matching TRBD2 (5 bases). The CDR3 runs 13 residues. V was trimmed by 1 base and J by 5 bases, leaving 10 bases between them. Germline loops: CDR1 DFQATT, CDR2 SNEGSKA (reference sequence). As DNA, the CDR3 is TGCAGTGCTAGAGGAGGGCCAGAAGATACGCAGTATTTT. Residues: CSARGGPEDTQYF.

This clonotype appeared many times. V usage is TRBV2 and J usage is TRBJ2-1, with 9 bases aligning to TRBD2. V dropped 4 bases and J dropped 8; count of bases not matched to a gene: 9. CDR1 SNHLY and CDR2 FYNNEI come from the germline V gene. CDR3 length: 15 residues. The CDR3 is CASSGGRGGIDEQFF. DNA for the CDR3: TGTGCCAGCAGTGGTGGGCGGGGGGGCATTGATGAGCAGTTCTTC.

The chain links TRBV24-1 to TRBJ1-6, with 7 bases that match TRBD1. The CDR3 consists of 16 residues. Germline assignment: CDR1 KGHDR and CDR2 SFDVKD. The ends lost 0 bases at V and 6 bases at J; junction bases unmatched: 4. This CDR3 reads CATSDLKTGSNSPLHF. CDR3 coding DNA: TGTGCCACCAGTGATTTGAAGACAGGGAGTAATTCACCCCTCCACTTT.

The sample holds many counts of this clonotype. J is TRBJ2-7 and V is TRBV7-8; D is possibly TRBD2 (6 bases). This CDR3 has 14 residues. Per the germline V gene, CDR1 is SGHVS and CDR2 is FQNEAQ. Trimming took 5 bases from V and 4 from J, leaving 15 bases between them. Here the CDR3 DNA reads TGTGCCAGCAGCCCCGTCGGAGGGGTTTACGAGCAGTACGTC. Translated: CASSPVGGVYEQYV.

Many counts were recorded for this clonotype. V gene TRBV29-1 combines with J gene TRBJ2-7, with TRBD1 matching 7 bases. CDR1 and CDR2 from the germline V gene are SQVTM and ANQGSEA. V trimming: 4 bases; J trimming: 4 bases; junction bases outside the gene matches: 7. The CDR3 spans 13 residues. Here the CDR3 reads CSVGQGRGYEQYF. The CDR3 region has the DNA TGCAGCGTTGGACAGGGAAGAGGGTACGAGCAGTACTTC.

This clonotype was observed at least ten times. The chain has TRBV19 and TRBJ2-5; D possibly corresponds to TRBD1 (7 bases). The germline CDR1 and CDR2 sequences are LNHDA and SQIVND (reference sequence). V gave up 4 bases and J gave up 5 bases, with 20 bases separating them. There are 16 residues in the CDR3. CDR3 residues: CASSKGLARGKETQYF. The CDR3 DNA reads as TGTGCCAGTAGTAAGGGACTTGCCAGGGGGAAGGAGACCCAGTACTTC.

The chain joins TRBV20-1 to TRBJ2-3; TRBD2 matches 12 bases. The CDR3 covers 13 residues. Germline V gene lookup returns CDR1 DFQATT and CDR2 SNEGSKA (reference sequence). The CDR3 DNA follows: TGCAGCGCCGGACTAGCGGGAACCGATACGCAGTATTTT. The encoded protein is CSAGLAGTDTQYF.

This chain uses TRBV19 with TRBJ2-7; 9 nucleotides agree with TRBD1. CDR3 size: 15 residues. Germline lookup yields CDR1 LNHDA and CDR2 SQIVND (reference sequence). After removal of 3 bases from V and 5 bases from J, the junction contained 8 bases not matched to a gene. CDR3 DNA: TGTGCCAGTAGTATCTCCCGGACAGGGGACCACGAGCAGTACTTC. This encodes CASSISRTGDHEQYF.

The chain links TRBV11-2 to TRBJ2-6; D is undetermined. The CDR3 length is 16 residues. The germline V and J ends were trimmed by 4 bases and 2 bases, with 12 bases remaining between them. Germline V gene lookup returns CDR1 SGHAT and CDR2 FQNNGV. CDR3 sequence: CASSSLRAPGANVLTF. DNA for the CDR3: TGTGCCAGCAGCTCCCTCCGGGCCCCTGGGGCCAACGTCCTGACTTTC.

This clonotype was detected ten times or more. The DNA of the CDR3 is TGTGCCAGCAGTCTAGAACAGGGGGCGGCATCCGAGCAGTACTTC. This sequence encodes CASSLEQGAASEQYF. The chain employs TRBV6-1 and TRBJ2-7; 9 bases match TRBD1. Germline CDR1 reads MNHNS; CDR2 reads SASEGT. V shed 5 bases and J 6 bases; nucleotides not matched to a gene: 11. This CDR3 has 15 amino acids.

Concerning this clonotype itself: Its ends do not fully match the called genes, so a read error is possible. The chain uses TRBV27 and TRBJ2-5; the D gene is possibly TRBD1 (8 bases). The CDR3 covers 17 residues. Germline CDR1 is MNHEY and CDR2 is SMNVEV (reference sequence). CDR3 in amino acids: CASSYLTGGVPRETRYF. CDR3 sequence (DNA): TGTGCCAGCAGTTACCTTACAGGGGGGGTCCCGAGGGAGACCCGGTACTTC.

The sample holds many counts of this clonotype. CDR3 in amino acids: CASSLALDSSYGYTF. CDR3 coding DNA: TGTGCCAGCAGCTTAGCTCTGGATTCAAGCTATGGCTACACCTTC. The chain carries TRBV7-2 and TRBJ1-2; D gene uncertain. The V end lost 0 bases, the J end lost 4 bases, and 12 bases lay between the germline ends. Germline values: CDR1 SGHTA, CDR2 FQGNSA. CDR3 length: 15 amino acids. The whole variable domain, filled in from reference TRBV7-2 and TRBJ1-2, reads GAGVSQSPSNKVTEKGKDVELRCDPISGHTALYWYRQSLGQGLEFLIYFQGNSAPDKSGLPSDRFSAERTGGSVSTLTIQRTQQEDSAVYLCASSLALDSSYGYTFGSGTRLTVV.

Of note for this clonotype: A much larger clonotype is one base distant, so this may be a read error. The chain is built from TRBV30 and TRBJ1-1; the D gene is possibly TRBD1 (5 bases). Germline values: CDR1 GTSNPN, CDR2 SVGIG (reference sequence). This CDR3 spans 13 amino acids. CDR3 DNA: TGTGCCTGGAGTGTAGGAGGGGATTTTGAAGCTCTCTTT. It yields the protein CAWSVGGDFEALF.

This clonotype has ten or more counts. This chain connects TRBV15 to TRBJ2-6, with D uncertain. Germline V gives CDR1 LNHNV, CDR2 YYDKDF (reference sequence). The CDR3 contains 18 residues. The V end lost 1 base, the J end lost 1 base, and 14 bases lay between the germline ends. CDR3 sequence reads: CATSRADTLRSGANVLTF. CDR3 coding DNA: TGTGCCACCAGCAGAGCAGACACCTTGAGGTCTGGGGCCAACGTCCTGACTTTC.

The chain is built from TRBV11-1 and TRBJ2-3, with 10 bases fitting TRBD1. With 10 bases clipped from V and 4 bases from J, the junction kept 11 bases outside the gene matches. The CDR3 covers 15 residues. Germline values: CDR1 SGHAT, CDR2 FQDESV (reference sequence). CDR3 sequence: CATNYPGQGSDTQYF. The DNA of the CDR3 is TGTGCCACCAATTATCCGGGACAGGGGTCAGATACGCAGTATTTT.

This clonotype came up many times. This chain uses TRBV7-2 with TRBJ1-2; 8 bases fit TRBD1. The CDR3 spans 15 residues. V lost 5 bases, J lost 1 base, and 6 bases stayed unmatched. In germline, CDR1 is SGHTA, CDR2 FQGNSA. The CDR3 region has the DNA TGTGCCAGCAGCGCGAGACAGGGGATTAACTATGGCTACACCTTC. Translating it yields CASSARQGINYGYTF.

The chain couples TRBV29-1 to TRBJ2-7; 11 positions match TRBD1. CDR3 length: 12 residues. The ends lost 7 bases at V and 7 bases at J; junction bases unmatched: 6. Germline CDR1 reads SQVTM; CDR2 reads ANQGSEA. The CDR3, as DNA: TGCAGCGCCGTCCGGGACAGGGGGGAGCAGTACTTC. It is translated as CSAVRDRGEQYF.

This rearrangement joins TRBV5-1 to TRBJ1-4, with D possibly being TRBD1 (6 bases). Deletions cut 4 bases from V and 6 bases from J, with 16 bases between. Germline V lookup: CDR1 SGHRS, CDR2 YFSETQ. CDR3 length: 15 amino acids. The CDR3 protein is CASSGVGGADEKLFF. CDR3 in DNA: TGCGCCAGCAGCGGGGTCGGGGGCGCGGATGAAAAACTGTTTTTT.

For this clonotype: A much more abundant neighbour one base away suggests this may be a read error. The conserved phenylalanine or tryptophan normally closing the CDR3 is absent here, so this likely arose from a read error. This chain joins TRBV7-9 and TRBJ2-5; the match to TRBD1 covers 7 bases. This CDR3 comprises 15 residues. CDR1 SEHNR and CDR2 FQNEAQ come from the germline V gene (reference sequence). Trimming at V came to 5 bases and at J to 2 bases, leaving 8 bases not matched to a gene. The CDR3 DNA reads as TGTGCCAGCAGCAAGGGGACAGCCGATCAAGAGACCCAGTACTCC. This gives the protein CASSKGTADQETQYS.

In this sample, this clonotype turned up many times. CDR3 amino acids: CASSPRRATTYEQYV. The CDR3 bases are TGTGCCAGCAGTCCCCGGCGGGCCACTACCTACGAGCAGTACGTC. The chain combines TRBV27 with TRBJ2-7; tentatively, D is TRBD2 (5 bases). Germline V lookup: CDR1 MNHEY, CDR2 SMNVEV (reference sequence). CDR3 length: 15 amino acids. Trimming cost V 5 bases and J 2 bases, with 16 bases left between them.